Here is one TCR beta chain with its context. Germline V gene sequence: CDR1 LNHDA, CDR2 SQIVND (reference sequence). Trimming took off 3 bases at V and 2 bases at J, with 10 bases between the two ends. The CDR3 has 14 residues. This entry is derived from a study of T cell responses to AZD1222 COVID-19 vaccine. The data were produced by immunoSEQ multiplex PCR, yet TCRdb's version contains in-frame clones alone and is incomplete. The sample lists 150,000 to 190,000 clones, 90% occurring once. This receptor was obtained from an adult who received the AZD1222 COVID-19 vaccine. The chain is built from TRBV19 and TRBJ2-5; D ambiguous. The sequences come from peripheral blood, collected 28 days after the second AZD1222 dose. The DNA for the CDR3 is TGTGCCAGTAGTATGTCTGAAGAGCAAGAGACCCAGTACTTC. Protein sequence: CASSMSEEQETQYF. Variable domain in full (rest from reference TRBV19 and TRBJ2-5): DGGITQSPKYLFRKEGQNVTLSCEQNLNHDAMYWYRQDPGQGLRLIYYSQIVNDFQKGDIAEGYSVSREKKESFPLTVTSAQKNPTAFYLCASSMSEEQETQYFGPGTRLLVL.